This T cell receptor beta chain came from a study of blood T cell repertoires in COVID-19. In the study overall: The analysed material was cDNA or gDNA that came from T cells, B-cell-depleted T cells, or PBMCs.

Using immunoSEQ multiplex PCR, the repertoire was profiled, and TCRdb retains in-frame clones only, with some absent. The table has roughly 70,000 clones, about 88% seen once. V trimming: 3 bases; J trimming: 6 bases; junction bases outside the gene matches: 9. Per the germline V gene, CDR1 is MNHNS and CDR2 is SASEGT. The CDR3 has 15 amino acids. This clone showed up just once. Sequencing was performed on peripheral blood. The V and J genes are TRBV6-1 and TRBJ2-7; TRBD2 matches 9 bases. This receptor was obtained from a man in his 70s with acute or convalescent COVID-19. The DNA of the CDR3 is TGTGCCAGCAGTGATCATGGCGGGGGGGCACGCGAGCAGTACTTC. Protein: CASSDHGGGAREQYF.